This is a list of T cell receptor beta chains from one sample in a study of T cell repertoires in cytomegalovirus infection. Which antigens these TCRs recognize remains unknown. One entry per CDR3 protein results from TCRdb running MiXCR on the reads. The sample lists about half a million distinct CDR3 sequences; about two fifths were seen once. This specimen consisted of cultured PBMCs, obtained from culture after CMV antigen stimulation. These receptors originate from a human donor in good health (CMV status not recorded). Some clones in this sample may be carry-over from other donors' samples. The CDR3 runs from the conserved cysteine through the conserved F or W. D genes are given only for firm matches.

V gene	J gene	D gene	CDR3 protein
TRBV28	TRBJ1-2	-	CASSSPGVYDGYTF
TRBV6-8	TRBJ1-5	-	CASSGDPKTQHF
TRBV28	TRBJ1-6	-	CASSLTGKNSPLHF
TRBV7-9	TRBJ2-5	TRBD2	CASSSRSGGGETQYF
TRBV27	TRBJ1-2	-	CASSPRQVYYGYTF
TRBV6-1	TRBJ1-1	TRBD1	CASRRTGATEAFF
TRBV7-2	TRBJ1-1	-	CASSSGRANTEAFF
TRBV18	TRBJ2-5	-	CASSPSPRETQYF
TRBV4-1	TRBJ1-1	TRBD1	CASSQVPSTGGYAEAFF
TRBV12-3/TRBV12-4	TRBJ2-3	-	CASSPLGTSTDTQYF
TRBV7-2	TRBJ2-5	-	CASSLMAQETQYF
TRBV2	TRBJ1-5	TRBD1	CASSPGQGYSNQPQHF
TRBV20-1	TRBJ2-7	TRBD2	CSARDLRRGGPYEQYF
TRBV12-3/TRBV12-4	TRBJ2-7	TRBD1	CASSLGLGQASTYEQYF
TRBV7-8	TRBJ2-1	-	CASGGGDSYNEQFF
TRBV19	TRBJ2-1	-	CASSYRGTHNNEQFF
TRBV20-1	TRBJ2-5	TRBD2	CSARPSGRVETQYF
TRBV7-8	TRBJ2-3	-	CATRLLVSDTQYF
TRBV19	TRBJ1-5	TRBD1	CASTSIGQGRGSNQPQHF
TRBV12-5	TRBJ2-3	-	CASAVGDTQYF
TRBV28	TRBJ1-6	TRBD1	CASRSGGGSNSPLHF
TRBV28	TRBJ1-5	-	CASKDPSNQPQHF
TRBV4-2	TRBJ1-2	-	CASSQEEGIGYGYTF
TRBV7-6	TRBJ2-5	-	CASRGGRGRETQYF
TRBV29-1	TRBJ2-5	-	CSASLEETQYF
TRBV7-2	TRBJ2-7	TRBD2	CASSMTSAPYEQYF
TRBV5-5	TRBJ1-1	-	CASSFEGLKAFF
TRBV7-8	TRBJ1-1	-	CASSLVRNTEAFF
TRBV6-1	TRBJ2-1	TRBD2	CASSALTSGGYNEQFF
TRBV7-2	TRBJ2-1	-	CASSPPWAGHNEQFF
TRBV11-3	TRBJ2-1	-	CASSLGRDHQTEQFF
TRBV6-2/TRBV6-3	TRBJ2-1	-	CASSYATFQAVYNEQFF
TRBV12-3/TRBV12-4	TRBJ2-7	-	CASSYAGVNYEQYF
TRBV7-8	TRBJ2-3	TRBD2	CASSLAFRLGLAGTGDTQYF
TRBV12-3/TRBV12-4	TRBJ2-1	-	CASIFQGYEQFF
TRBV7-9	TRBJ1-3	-	CASSRGLSGNTIYF
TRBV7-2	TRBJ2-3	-	CASSSTLGSTDTQYF
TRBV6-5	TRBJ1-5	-	CASSEGHLSNQPQHF
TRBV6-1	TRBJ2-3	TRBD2	CASIPGGYDTDTQYF
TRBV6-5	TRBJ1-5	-	CASRSLDSNQPQHF
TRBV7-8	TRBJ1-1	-	CASSLAEGLRPEAFF